These T cell receptor beta chains were read from a single sample in a study of Ad26.COV2.S vaccination and SARS-CoV-2 variants. Assay: immunoSEQ multiplex PCR; the TCRdb copy retains only in-frame clones and omits some. The profile shows about 350,000 clones, about 89% of them singletons. The sample in question was peripheral blood, obtained in a trial of Ad26.COV2.S vaccine versus placebo. The receptors originated from a person aged 18-65 years who received the Ad26.COV2.S COVID-19 vaccine or a placebo. CDR3s leave out the opening cysteine and the closing phenylalanine or tryptophan. The order of the fields is V gene, D gene, J gene, clone size, CDR3 protein. The D gene is left open where the match is weak. Rows give clone size only sometimes, using once, few, many, or a class for an expanded clone.

TRBV6-5	NA	TRBJ1-1	NA	ASSYRNTEAF
TRBV29-1	TRBD2	TRBJ2-1	NA	SVERASGSTYNEQF
TRBV28	NA	TRBJ1-2	NA	ASSRGWDGYT
TRBV7-8	NA	TRBJ1-4	NA	ASSLRDEKLF
TRBV5-1	NA	TRBJ1-4	NA	ASSFGSANEKLF
TRBV9	TRBD1	TRBJ1-1	NA	ASSETGRTEAF
TRBV4-3	TRBD1	TRBJ1-6	NA	ASSQDSRGSYSPLH
TRBV9	NA	TRBJ2-2	once	ASSVAAVTGELF
TRBV15	TRBD1	TRBJ2-7	NA	ATSRDLETGDHEQY
TRBV28	NA	TRBJ1-2	NA	ASIPGTGANYGYT
TRBV9	NA	TRBJ1-1	NA	ASSVGSGNKNTEAF
TRBV12-3/TRBV12-4	NA	TRBJ1-6	NA	ASSWGRQALH
TRBV2	TRBD1	TRBJ2-7	NA	ASSGGTGTDEQY
TRBV18	NA	TRBJ1-1	NA	ASSPAANTEAF
TRBV29-1	NA	TRBJ1-3	NA	SVAGGVGNTIY
TRBV7-2	TRBD2	TRBJ2-1	NA	ASSRELTSGADNEQF
TRBV4-1	NA	TRBJ2-1	NA	ASSQVKIGRYNEQF
TRBV6-5	TRBD1	TRBJ1-5	NA	ASRRTGANNQPQH
TRBV7-9	TRBD2	TRBJ2-1	NA	ASSLRAGGPDEQF
TRBV14	NA	TRBJ1-1	NA	ASSPVFPNTEAF
TRBV24-1	NA	TRBJ1-1	NA	ATSDGVSTEAF
TRBV27	TRBD1	TRBJ1-6	NA	ASSRQGGLGKSPLH
TRBV18	NA	TRBJ2-5	NA	ASSPVAEGQETQY
TRBV7-2	TRBD2	TRBJ2-1	once	ASSLGSGRVNEQF
TRBV27	NA	TRBJ2-5	NA	ASSLLGAETQY
TRBV14	NA	TRBJ1-3	once	ASSQDRPNTIY
TRBV19	NA	TRBJ1-6	NA	ASKITGTNNSPLH
TRBV2	TRBD1	TRBJ1-4	NA	ASSAGQGDEKLF
TRBV28	TRBD2	TRBJ2-5	once	ASSLSQTGGTQY
TRBV4-3	NA	TRBJ2-2	NA	ASSQHTGGVTGELF
TRBV10-3	TRBD2	TRBJ2-5	NA	AISESIVLAGVSETQY
TRBV19	TRBD2	TRBJ2-3	NA	ASSTIAPGTSGSMTDTQY
TRBV3-1/TRBV3-2	TRBD1	TRBJ2-5	NA	ASSLAGTEEETQY
TRBV28	TRBD1	TRBJ1-3	once	ASSLSAGGYEPSGNTIY
TRBV19	TRBD2	TRBJ2-2	NA	AGGDRDARGGELF
TRBV6-1	NA	TRBJ1-2	NA	ASSDSLNYGYT
TRBV7-2	NA	TRBJ1-2	NA	ASSLVVGKVYGYT
TRBV3-1/TRBV3-2	NA	TRBJ2-3	NA	ASSQIQGDTQY
TRBV7-3	TRBD2	TRBJ2-1	once	ASSITSGDYNEQF
TRBV19	NA	TRBJ2-7	NA	ASSILFSSMSEQY
TRBV5-1	NA	TRBJ2-7	NA	ASRDLGAKREQY
TRBV2	NA	TRBJ1-5	NA	ASTFTQDQPQH
TRBV11-1	NA	TRBJ2-1	NA	ASSWSSSLYNEQF